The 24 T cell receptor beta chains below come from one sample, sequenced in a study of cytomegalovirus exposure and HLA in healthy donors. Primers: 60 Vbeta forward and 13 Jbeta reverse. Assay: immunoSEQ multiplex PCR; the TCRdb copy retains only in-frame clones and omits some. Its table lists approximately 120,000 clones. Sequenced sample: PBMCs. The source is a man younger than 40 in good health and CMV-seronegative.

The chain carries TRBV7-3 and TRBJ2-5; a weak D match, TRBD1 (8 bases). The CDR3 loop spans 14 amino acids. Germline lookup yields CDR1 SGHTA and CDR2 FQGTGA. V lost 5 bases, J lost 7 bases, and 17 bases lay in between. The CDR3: CASSLGQGGGTQYF. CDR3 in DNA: TGTGCCAGCAGCCTAGGACAGGGCGGGGGGACCCAGTACTTC.

The CDR3 region is CASSFVLGAGETQYF. The CDR3 nucleotides are TGTGCCAGCAGCTTCGTTTTGGGGGCAGGGGAGACCCAGTACTTC. This rearrangement joins TRBV5-4 to TRBJ2-5; weak D call: TRBD1 (6 bases). V was trimmed by 2 bases and J by 5 bases, leaving 16 bases between them. This CDR3 region has 15 residues. CDR1 and CDR2 (germline): SGHNT, YYREEE (reference sequence). Complete variable domain (other parts from reference TRBV5-4 and TRBJ2-5): ETGVTQSPTHLIKTRGQQVTLRCSSQSGHNTVSWYQQALGQGPQFIFQYYREEENGRGNFPPRFSGLQFPNYSSELNVNALELDDSALYLCASSFVLGAGETQYFGPGTRLLVL.

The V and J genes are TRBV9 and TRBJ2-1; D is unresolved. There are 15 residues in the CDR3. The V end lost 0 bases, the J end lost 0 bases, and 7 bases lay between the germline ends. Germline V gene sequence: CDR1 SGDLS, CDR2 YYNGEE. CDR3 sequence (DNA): TGTGCCAGCAGCGTAGGAGTTCCCTCCTACAATGAGCAGTTCTTC. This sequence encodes CASSVGVPSYNEQFF.

DNA for the CDR3: TGTGCCAGCAGCCCTAGCAACACCGGGGAGCTGTTTTTT. Translation: CASSPSNTGELFF. V and J are TRBV7-9 and TRBJ2-2; a possible D gene is TRBD2 (5 bases). CDR1 and CDR2 (germline): SEHNR, FQNEAQ (reference sequence). Trimming pared 5 bases from V and 2 bases from J, leaving 6 bases between. This CDR3 has 13 amino acids.

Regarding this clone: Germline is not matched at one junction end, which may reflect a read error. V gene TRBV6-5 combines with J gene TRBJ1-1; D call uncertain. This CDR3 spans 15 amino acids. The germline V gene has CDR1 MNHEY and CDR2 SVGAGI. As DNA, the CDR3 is TGTGCCAGCAGTTACTCGATCCGAGGGAACGCTGAAGCTTTCTTT. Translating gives CASSYSIRGNAEAFF.

CDR3 DNA: TGCAGCGCCCAGGGGGCGAATGGCTACACCTTC. Protein sequence: CSAQGANGYTF. This sequence joins TRBV29-1 and TRBJ1-2, with 8 bases that match TRBD1. CDR1 is SQVTM and CDR2 is ANQGSEA in the germline V gene. This CDR3 is built from 11 residues. The ends lost 7 bases at V and 6 bases at J; junction bases unmatched: 4.

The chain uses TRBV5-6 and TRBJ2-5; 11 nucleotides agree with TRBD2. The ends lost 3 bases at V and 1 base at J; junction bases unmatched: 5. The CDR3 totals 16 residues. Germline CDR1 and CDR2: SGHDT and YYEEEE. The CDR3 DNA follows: TGTGCCAGCAGCTCCCTAGCGGGAGGCTCCCAAGAGACCCAGTACTTC. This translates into CASSSLAGGSQETQYF.

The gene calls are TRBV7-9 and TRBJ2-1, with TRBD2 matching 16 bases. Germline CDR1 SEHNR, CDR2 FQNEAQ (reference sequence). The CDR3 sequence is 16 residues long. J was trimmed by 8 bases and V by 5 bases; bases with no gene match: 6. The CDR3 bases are TGTGCCAGCAGCCTCGGGACTAGCGGGGGGGTGGATGAGCAGTTCTTC. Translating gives CASSLGTSGGVDEQFF.

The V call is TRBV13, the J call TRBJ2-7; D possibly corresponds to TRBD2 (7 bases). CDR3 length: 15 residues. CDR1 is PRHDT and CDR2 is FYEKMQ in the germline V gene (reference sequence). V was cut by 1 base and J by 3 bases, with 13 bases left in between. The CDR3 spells CASSLVGEGGYEQYF. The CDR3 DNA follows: TGTGCCAGCAGCTTAGTCGGGGAGGGGGGCTACGAGCAGTACTTC.

The CDR3 protein is CSATQSYEQYF. As DNA, the CDR3 is TGCAGTGCAACTCAATCCTACGAGCAGTACTTC. V gene TRBV20-1 combines with J gene TRBJ2-7; D call uncertain. This CDR3 comprises 11 residues. V lost 6 bases, J lost 1 base, and 7 bases lay in between. Germline CDR1 reads DFQATT; CDR2 reads SNEGSKA (reference sequence).

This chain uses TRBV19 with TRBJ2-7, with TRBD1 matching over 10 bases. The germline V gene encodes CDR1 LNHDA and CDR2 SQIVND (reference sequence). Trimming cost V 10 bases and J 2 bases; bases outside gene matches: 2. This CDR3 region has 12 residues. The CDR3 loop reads CATGQGAYEQYF. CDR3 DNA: TGTGCCACCGGACAGGGGGCCTACGAGCAGTACTTC. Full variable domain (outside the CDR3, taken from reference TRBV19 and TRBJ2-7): DGGITQSPKYLFRKEGQNVTLSCEQNLNHDAMYWYRQDPGQGLRLIYYSQIVNDFQKGDIAEGYSVSREKKESFPLTVTSAQKNPTAFYLCATGQGAYEQYFGPGTRLTVT.

In DNA form, the CDR3 reads TGTGCCAGCAGCCCGGACACCGGGGAGCTGTTTTTT. Translating gives CASSPDTGELFF. The chain recombines TRBV7-3 with TRBJ2-2; D call uncertain. CDR3 length: 12 residues. V gave up 5 bases and J gave up 3 bases, with 4 bases separating them. Germline V CDR1 and CDR2: SGHTA, FQGTGA.

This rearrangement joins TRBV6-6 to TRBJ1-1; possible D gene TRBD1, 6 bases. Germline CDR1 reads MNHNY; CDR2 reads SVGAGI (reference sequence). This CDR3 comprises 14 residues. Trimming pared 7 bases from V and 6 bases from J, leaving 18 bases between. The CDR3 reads CASTLYRETAEAFF. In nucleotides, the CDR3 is TGTGCCAGCACCCTATACAGGGAAACGGCTGAAGCTTTCTTT.

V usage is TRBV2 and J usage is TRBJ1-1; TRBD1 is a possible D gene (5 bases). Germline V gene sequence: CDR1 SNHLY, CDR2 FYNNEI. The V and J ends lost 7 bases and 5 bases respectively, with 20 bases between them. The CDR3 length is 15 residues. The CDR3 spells CASTGLVIMGTEAFF. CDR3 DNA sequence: TGTGCCAGCACGGGACTAGTTATTATGGGGACTGAAGCTTTCTTT.

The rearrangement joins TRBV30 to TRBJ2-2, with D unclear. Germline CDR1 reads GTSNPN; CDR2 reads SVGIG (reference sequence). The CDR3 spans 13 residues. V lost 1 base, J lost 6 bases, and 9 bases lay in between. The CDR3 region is CAWSGLNAGELFF. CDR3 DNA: TGTGCCTGGAGTGGACTTAACGCCGGGGAGCTGTTTTTT.

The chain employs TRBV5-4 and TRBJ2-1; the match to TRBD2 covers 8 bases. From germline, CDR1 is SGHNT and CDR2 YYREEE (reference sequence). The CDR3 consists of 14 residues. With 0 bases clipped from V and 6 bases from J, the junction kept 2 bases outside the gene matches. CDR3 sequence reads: CASSLGSGGNEQFF. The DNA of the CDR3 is TGTGCCAGCAGCTTGGGGAGCGGGGGCAATGAGCAGTTCTTC.

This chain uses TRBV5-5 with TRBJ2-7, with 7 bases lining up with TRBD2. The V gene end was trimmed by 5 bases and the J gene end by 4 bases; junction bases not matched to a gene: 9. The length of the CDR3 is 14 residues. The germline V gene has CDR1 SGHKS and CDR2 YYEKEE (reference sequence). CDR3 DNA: TGTGCCAGCAGGAACTTCGGCGGGAGATACGAGCAGTACTTC. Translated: CASRNFGGRYEQYF.

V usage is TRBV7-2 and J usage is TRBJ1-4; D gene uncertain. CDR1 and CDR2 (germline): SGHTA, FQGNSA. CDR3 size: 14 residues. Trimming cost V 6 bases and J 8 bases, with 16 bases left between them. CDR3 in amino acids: CASSSPTGGEKLFF. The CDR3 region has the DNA TGTGCCAGCAGTTCTCCGACCGGAGGGGAAAAACTGTTTTTT.

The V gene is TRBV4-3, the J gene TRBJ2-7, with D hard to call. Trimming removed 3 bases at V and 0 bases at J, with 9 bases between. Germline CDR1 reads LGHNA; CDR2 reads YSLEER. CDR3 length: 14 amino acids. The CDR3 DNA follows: TGCGCCAGCAGCCAGGAGACTCTCTCCTACGAGCAGTACTTC. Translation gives CASSQETLSYEQYF.

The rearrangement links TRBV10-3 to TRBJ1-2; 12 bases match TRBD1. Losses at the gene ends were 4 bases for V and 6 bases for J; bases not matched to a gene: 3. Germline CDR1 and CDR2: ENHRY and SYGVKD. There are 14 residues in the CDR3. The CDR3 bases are TGTGCCATCAGTGGGGGACAGGGGGCGAATGGCTACACCTTC. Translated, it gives CAISGGQGANGYTF.

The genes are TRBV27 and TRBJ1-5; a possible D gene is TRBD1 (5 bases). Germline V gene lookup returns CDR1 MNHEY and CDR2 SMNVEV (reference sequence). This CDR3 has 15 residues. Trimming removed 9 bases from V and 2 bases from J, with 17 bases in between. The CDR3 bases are TGTGCCAGTAAAGATGGGGCCGGTCGCAATCAGCCCCAGCATTTT. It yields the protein CASKDGAGRNQPQHF.

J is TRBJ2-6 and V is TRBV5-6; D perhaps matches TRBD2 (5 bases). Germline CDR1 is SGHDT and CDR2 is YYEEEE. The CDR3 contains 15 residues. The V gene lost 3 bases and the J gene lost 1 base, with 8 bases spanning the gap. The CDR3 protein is CASSYGVSGANVLTF. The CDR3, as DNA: TGTGCCAGCAGCTACGGGGTATCTGGGGCCAACGTCCTGACTTTC.

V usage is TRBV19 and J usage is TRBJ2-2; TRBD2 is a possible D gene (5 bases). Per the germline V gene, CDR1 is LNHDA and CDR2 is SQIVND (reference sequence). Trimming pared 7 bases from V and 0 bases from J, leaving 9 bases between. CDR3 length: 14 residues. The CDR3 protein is CASMSGTNTGELFF. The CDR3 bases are TGTGCCAGTATGTCCGGGACGAACACCGGGGAGCTGTTTTTT.

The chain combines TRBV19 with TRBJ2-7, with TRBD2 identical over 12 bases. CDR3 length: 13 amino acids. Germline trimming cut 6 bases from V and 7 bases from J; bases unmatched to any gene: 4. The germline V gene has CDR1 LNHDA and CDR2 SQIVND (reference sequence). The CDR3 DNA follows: TGTGCCAGTAGGACTAGCGGGAGTGGAGAGCAGTACTTC. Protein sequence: CASRTSGSGEQYF.